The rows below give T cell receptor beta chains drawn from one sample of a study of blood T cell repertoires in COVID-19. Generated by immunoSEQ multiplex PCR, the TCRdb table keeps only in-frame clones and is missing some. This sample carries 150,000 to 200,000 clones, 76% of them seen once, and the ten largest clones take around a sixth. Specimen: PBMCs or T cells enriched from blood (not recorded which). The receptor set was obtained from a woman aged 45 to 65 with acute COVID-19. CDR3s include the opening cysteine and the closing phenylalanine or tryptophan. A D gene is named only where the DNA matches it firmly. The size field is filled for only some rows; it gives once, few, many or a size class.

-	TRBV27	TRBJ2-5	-	CASSPIYTVRGAQETQYF	TGTGCCAGCAGTCCGATTTATACGGTCCGCGGGGCCCAAGAGACCCAGTACTTC
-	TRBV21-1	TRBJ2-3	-	CASSMDGTATDTQYF	TGTGCCAGCAGCATGGACGGGACAGCTACAGATACGCAGTATTTT
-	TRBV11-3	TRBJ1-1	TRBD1	CASSRTGNTEAFF	TGTGCCAGCAGCAGGACAGGAAACACTGAAGCTTTCTTT
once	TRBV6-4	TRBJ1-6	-	CASSGQVGSPLHF	TGTGCCAGCAGTGGACAGGTGGGTTCACCCCTCCACTTT
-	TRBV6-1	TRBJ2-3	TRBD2	CASSERTSGNTDTQYF	TGTGCCAGCAGTGAGCGGACTAGCGGAAACACAGATACGCAGTATTTT
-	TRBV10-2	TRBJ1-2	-	CASSERGLNYGYTF	TGCGCCAGCAGTGAGCGGGGGTTGAACTATGGCTACACCTTC
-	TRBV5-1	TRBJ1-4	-	CASSFAGSASPNEKLFF	TGCGCCAGCAGCTTTGCGGGGTCTGCCTCCCCCAATGAAAAACTGTTTTTT
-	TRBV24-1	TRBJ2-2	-	CATSDSKIGDGELFF	TGTGCCACCAGTGATTCAAAGATCGGGGACGGGGAGCTGTTTTTT
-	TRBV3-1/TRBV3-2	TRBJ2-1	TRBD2	CASSPIRGQKRGTYNEQFF	TGTGCCAGCAGCCCTATAAGGGGACAAAAGCGGGGGACCTACAATGAGCAGTTCTTC
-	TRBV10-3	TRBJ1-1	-	CATWGGAWGAFF	TGTGCCACCTGGGGGGGAGCCTGGGGGGCTTTCTTT
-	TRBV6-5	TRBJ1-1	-	CASSTNRDTEAFF	TGTGCCAGCAGTACGAACAGAGACACTGAAGCTTTCTTT
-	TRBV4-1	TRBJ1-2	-	CASSQVLGGRYYGYTF	TGCGCCAGCAGCCAAGTACTGGGGGGTCGGTACTATGGCTACACCTTC
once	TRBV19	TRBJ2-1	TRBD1	CASFTGGWSYNEQFF	TGTGCCAGCTTTACAGGGGGTTGGTCCTACAATGAGCAGTTCTTC
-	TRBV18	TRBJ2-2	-	CASSPPQGNTGELFF	TGTGCCAGCTCACCACCCCAGGGAAACACCGGGGAGCTGTTTTTT
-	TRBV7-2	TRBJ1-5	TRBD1	CASSLDRGGRWPQHF	TGTGCCAGCAGCTTGGACAGGGGGGGACGGTGGCCCCAGCATTTT
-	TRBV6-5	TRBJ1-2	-	CASSYSRGGGSGYTF	TGTGCCAGCAGTTACTCGAGAGGGGGGGGTAGTGGCTACACCTTC
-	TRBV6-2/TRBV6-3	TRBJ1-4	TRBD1	CASSNRGQAATNEKLFF	TGTGCCAGCAGTAACAGGGGGCAAGCGGCAACTAATGAAAAACTGTTTTTT
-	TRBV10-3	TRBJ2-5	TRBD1	CAIRGQGERETQYF	TGTGCCATCAGGGGACAGGGGGAGAGGGAGACCCAGTACTTC
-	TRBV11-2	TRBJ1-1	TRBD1	CASSLDLPITGAEAFF	TGTGCCAGCAGCTTAGATTTGCCTATTACAGGGGCTGAAGCTTTCTTT
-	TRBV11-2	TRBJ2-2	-	CASSFRGTGELFF	TGTGCCAGCAGCTTCAGGGGCACCGGGGAGCTGTTTTTT
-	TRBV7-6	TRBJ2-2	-	CASSLARSESPTGELFF	TGTGCCAGCAGCTTAGCCCGCTCGGAGAGCCCCACCGGGGAGCTGTTTTTT
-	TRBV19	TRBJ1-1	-	CASNGLRQNTEAFF	TGTGCCAGTAATGGTCTGCGGCAGAACACTGAAGCTTTCTTT
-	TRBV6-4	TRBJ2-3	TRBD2	CASSASGGGTDTQYF	TGTGCCAGCAGTGCCAGCGGGGGAGGTACAGATACGCAGTATTTT
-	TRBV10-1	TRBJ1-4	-	CASSDPGKSPEKLFF	TGCGCCAGCAGTGACCCGGGGAAGAGCCCCGAAAAACTGTTTTTT
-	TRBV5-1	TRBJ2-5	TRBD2	CASSYTSGGETQYF	TGCGCCAGCAGCTACACTAGCGGGGGAGAGACCCAGTACTTC
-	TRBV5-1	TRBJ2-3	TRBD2	CASSWTSGASTDTQYF	TGCGCCAGCAGCTGGACTAGCGGGGCCAGCACAGATACGCAGTATTTT
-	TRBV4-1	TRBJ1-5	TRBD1	CASSQGDSSNQPQHF	TGCGCCAGCAGCCAAGGGGACAGTAGCAATCAGCCCCAGCATTTT
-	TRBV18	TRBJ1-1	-	CASSPLQNTEAFF	TGTGCCAGCTCACCACTACAGAACACTGAAGCTTTCTTT
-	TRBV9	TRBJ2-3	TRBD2	CASSRRLAATDTQYF	TGTGCCAGCAGCCGAAGGCTAGCGGCCACAGATACGCAGTATTTT
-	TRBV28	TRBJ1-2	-	CASSLLQKTNYGYTF	TGTGCCAGCAGTTTATTACAGAAGACTAACTATGGCTACACCTTC
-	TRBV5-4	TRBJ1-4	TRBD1	CASSARDRPNEKLFF	TGTGCCAGCAGCGCCCGGGACAGACCTAATGAAAAACTGTTTTTT
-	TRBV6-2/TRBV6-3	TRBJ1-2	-	CASSYSLKRANYGYTF	TGTGCCAGCAGTTACTCGCTCAAGAGGGCTAACTATGGCTACACCTTC
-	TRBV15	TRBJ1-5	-	CATSKRVNQPQHF	TGTGCCACCAGCAAACGAGTAAATCAGCCCCAGCATTTT
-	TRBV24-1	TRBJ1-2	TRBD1	CATSDLLPDRGSYGYTF	TGTGCCACCAGTGATTTGCTCCCGGACAGGGGGTCCTATGGCTACACCTTC
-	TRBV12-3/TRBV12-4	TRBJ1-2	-	CASSTQRYGYTF	TGTGCCAGCAGTACCCAGCGCTATGGCTACACCTTC
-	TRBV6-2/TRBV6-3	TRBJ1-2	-	CASSRTGVHGYTF	TGTGCCAGCAGCCGGACGGGGGTCCATGGCTACACCTTC
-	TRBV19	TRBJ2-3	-	CASSPGYSTDTQYF	TGTGCCAGTAGTCCAGGGTACTCCACAGATACGCAGTATTTT
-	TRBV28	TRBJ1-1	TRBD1	CASSTGQGALNTEAFF	TGTGCCAGCAGCACGGGACAGGGGGCCTTGAACACTGAAGCTTTCTTT
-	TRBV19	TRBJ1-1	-	CASTDGPGFGTEAFF	TGTGCCAGTACCGACGGTCCGGGTTTCGGTACTGAAGCTTTCTTT
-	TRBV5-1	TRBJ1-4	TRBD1	CASSRNRGTNEKLFF	TGCGCCAGCAGCCGAAACAGGGGAACTAATGAAAAACTGTTTTTT
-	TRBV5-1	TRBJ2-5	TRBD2	CASREAAGGHETQYF	TGCGCCAGCAGGGAAGCAGCGGGGGGGCACGAGACCCAGTACTTC
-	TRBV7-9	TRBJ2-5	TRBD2	CASIPDFGGEETQYF	TGTGCCAGCATCCCCGACTTTGGGGGGGAAGAGACCCAGTACTTC
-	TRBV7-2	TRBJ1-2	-	CASSYRDRTGGYTF	TGTGCCAGCAGCTACCGAGACCGAACAGGCGGCTACACCTTC
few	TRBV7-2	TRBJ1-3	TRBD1	CASSLSGTGGGNTIYF	TGTGCCAGCAGCTTATCCGGGACAGGGGGCGGAAACACCATATATTTT
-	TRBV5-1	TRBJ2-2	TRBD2	CASSLVPGLAGGPNTGELFF	TGCGCCAGCAGCTTGGTCCCGGGACTAGCGGGGGGTCCGAACACCGGGGAGCTGTTTTTT
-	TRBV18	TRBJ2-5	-	CASSPGRGTKETQYF	TGTGCCAGCTCACCAGGGAGGGGGACGAAGGAGACCCAGTACTTC
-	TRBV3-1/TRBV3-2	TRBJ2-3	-	CASSHGPRGAQYF	TGTGCCAGCAGCCATGGACCCAGGGGCGCGCAGTATTTT
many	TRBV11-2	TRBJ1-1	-	CASSLRMRGYAFF	TGTGCCAGCAGCTTACGGATGAGGGGGTACGCTTTCTTT
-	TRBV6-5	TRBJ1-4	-	CASVGQGSEKLFF	TGTGCCAGCGTGGGTCAGGGGAGTGAAAAACTGTTTTTT
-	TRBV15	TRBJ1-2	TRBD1	CATSIGFIGQEIHGYTF	TGTGCCACCAGCATCGGTTTTATTGGACAGGAGATACATGGCTACACCTTC
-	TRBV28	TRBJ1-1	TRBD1	CASSKPSGGARAFF	TGTGCCAGCAGTAAACCATCAGGGGGCGCACGAGCTTTCTTT
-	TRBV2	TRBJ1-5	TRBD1	CASSETGQGSQHF	TGTGCCAGCAGTGAAACGGGACAGGGCTCCCAGCATTTT
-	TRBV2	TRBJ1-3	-	CASRASGNTIYF	TGTGCCAGCAGGGCCTCTGGAAACACCATATATTTT
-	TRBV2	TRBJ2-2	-	CASSGTRNTGELFF	TGTGCCAGTTCCGGGACAAGGAACACCGGGGAGCTGTTTTTT